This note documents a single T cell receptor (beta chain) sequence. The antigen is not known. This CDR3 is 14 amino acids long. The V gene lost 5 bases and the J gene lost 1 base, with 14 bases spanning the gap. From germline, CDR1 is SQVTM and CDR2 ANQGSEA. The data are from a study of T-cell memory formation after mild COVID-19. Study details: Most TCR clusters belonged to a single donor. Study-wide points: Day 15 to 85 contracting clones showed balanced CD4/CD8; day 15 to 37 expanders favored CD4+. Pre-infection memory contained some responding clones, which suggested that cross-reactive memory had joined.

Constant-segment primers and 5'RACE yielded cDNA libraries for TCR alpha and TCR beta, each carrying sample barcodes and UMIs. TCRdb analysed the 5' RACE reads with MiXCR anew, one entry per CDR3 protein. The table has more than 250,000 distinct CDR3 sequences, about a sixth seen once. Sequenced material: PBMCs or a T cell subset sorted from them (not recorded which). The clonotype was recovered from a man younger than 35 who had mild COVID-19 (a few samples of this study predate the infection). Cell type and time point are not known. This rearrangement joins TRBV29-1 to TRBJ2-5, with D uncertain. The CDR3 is CSVTPGEAQETQYF. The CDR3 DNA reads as TGCAGCGTTACACCTGGGGAAGCCCAAGAGACCCAGTACTTC.